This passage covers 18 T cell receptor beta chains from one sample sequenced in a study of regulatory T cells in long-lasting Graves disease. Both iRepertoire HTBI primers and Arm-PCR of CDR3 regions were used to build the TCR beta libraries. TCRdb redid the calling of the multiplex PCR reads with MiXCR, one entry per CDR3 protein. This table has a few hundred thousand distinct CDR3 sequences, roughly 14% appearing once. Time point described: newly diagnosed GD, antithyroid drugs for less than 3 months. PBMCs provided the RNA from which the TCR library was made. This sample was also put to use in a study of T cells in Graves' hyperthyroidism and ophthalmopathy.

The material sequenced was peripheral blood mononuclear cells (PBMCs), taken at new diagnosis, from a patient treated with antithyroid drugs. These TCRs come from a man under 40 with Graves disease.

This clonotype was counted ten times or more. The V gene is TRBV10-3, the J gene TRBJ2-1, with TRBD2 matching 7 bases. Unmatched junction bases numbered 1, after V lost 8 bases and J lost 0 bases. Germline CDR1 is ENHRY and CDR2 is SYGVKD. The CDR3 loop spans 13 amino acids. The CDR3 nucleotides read TGTGCCATCGGACTAGGCTCCTACAATGAGCAGTTCTTC. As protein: CAIGLGSYNEQFF.

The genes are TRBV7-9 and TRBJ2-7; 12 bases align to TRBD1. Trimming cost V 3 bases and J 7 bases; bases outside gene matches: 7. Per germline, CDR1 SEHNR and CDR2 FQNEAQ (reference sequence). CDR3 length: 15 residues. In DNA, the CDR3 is TGTGCCAGCAGCTTTATGGGACAGGGGGCTCAAGAGCAGTACTTC. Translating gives CASSFMGQGAQEQYF.

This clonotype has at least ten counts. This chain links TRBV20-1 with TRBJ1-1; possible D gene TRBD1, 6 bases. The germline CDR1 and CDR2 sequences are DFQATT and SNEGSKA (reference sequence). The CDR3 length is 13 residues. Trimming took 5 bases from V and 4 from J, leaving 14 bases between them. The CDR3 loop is CSAGGGVRTEAFF. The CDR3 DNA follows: TGCAGTGCTGGAGGGGGGGTCCGCACTGAAGCTTTCTTT.

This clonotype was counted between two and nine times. The CDR3 spells CASSRGRRNLLGYTF. The CDR3, as DNA: TGTGCCAGCAGTCGCGGGCGACGTAACCTCCTCGGCTACACCTTC. The V gene is TRBV12-3 or TRBV12-4, the J gene TRBJ1-2, with D hard to call. The CDR3 sequence is 15 residues long. V was shortened by 5 bases and J by 8 bases, with 21 bases between the two germline ends.

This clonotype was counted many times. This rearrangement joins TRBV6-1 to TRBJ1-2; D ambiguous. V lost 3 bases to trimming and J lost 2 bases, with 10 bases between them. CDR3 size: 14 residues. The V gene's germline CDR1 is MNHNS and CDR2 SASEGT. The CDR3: CASSDTVLNYGYTF. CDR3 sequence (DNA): TGTGCCAGCAGTGATACTGTACTGAACTATGGCTACACCTTC.

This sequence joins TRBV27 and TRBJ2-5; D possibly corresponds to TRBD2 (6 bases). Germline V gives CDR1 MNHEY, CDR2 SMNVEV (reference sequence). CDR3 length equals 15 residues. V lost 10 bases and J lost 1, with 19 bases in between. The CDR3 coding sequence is TGTGCCACCGCGGGAAGGCAGGGTGGCCAAGAGACCCAGTACTTC. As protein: CATAGRQGGQETQYF.

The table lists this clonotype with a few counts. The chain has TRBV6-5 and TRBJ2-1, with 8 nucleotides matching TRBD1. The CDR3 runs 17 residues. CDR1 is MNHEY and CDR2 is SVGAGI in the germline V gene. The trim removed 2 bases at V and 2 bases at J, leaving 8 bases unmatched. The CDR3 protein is CASSYPTGQGPYNEQFF. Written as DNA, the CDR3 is TGTGCCAGCAGTTACCCCACCGGACAGGGACCCTACAATGAGCAGTTCTTC.

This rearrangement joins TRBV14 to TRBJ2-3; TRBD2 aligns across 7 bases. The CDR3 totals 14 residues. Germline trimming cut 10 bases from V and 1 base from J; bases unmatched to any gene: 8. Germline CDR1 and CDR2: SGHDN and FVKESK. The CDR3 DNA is TGTGCCACCCTAAGAACTAGCGGCACAGATACGCAGTATTTT. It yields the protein CATLRTSGTDTQYF.

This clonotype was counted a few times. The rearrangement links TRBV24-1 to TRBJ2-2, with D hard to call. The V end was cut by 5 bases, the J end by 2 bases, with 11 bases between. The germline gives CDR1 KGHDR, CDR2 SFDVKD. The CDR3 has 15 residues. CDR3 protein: CATSVRDPNTGELFF. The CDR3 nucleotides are TGTGCCACCAGTGTTCGAGACCCAAACACCGGGGAGCTGTTTTTT.

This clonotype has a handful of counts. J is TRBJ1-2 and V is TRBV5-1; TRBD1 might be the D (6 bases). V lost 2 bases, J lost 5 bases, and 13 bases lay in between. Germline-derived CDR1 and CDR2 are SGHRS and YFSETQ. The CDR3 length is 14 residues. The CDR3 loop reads CASSFEGGPYGYTF. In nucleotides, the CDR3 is TGCGCCAGCAGCTTCGAGGGGGGCCCTTATGGCTACACCTTC. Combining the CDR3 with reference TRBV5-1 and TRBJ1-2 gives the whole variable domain KAGVTQTPRYLIKTRGQQVTLSCSPISGHRSVSWYQQTPGQGLQFLFEYFSETQRNKGNFPGRFSGRQFSNSRSEMNVSTLELGDSALYLCASSFEGGPYGYTFGSGTRLTVV.

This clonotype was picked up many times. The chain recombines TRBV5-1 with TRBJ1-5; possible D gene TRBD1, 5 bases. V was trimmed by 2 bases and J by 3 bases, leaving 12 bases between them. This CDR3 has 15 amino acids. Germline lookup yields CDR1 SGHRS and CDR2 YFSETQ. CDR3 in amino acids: CASSFNGDLNQPQHF. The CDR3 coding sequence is TGCGCCAGCAGCTTTAACGGGGACCTCAATCAGCCCCAGCATTTT. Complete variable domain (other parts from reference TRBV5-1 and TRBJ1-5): KAGVTQTPRYLIKTRGQQVTLSCSPISGHRSVSWYQQTPGQGLQFLFEYFSETQRNKGNFPGRFSGRQFSNSRSEMNVSTLELGDSALYLCASSFNGDLNQPQHFGDGTRLSIL.

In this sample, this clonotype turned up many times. The CDR3 DNA reads TGTGCCAGCACTCCGGGAGGGATGAAGGGCTACACCTTC. It specifies CASTPGGMKGYTF. The V and J genes are TRBV28 and TRBJ1-2; D not resolved. The V and J ends lost 7 bases and 8 bases respectively, with 17 bases between them. The CDR3 length is 13 residues. CDR1 MDHEN and CDR2 SYDVKM come from the germline V gene.

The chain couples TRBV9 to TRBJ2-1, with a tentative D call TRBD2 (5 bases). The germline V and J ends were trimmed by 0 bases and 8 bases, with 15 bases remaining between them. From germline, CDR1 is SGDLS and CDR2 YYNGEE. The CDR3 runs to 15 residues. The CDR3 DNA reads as TGTGCCAGCAGCGTAGGGGAGCGGAGGAAGGATGAGCAGTTCTTC. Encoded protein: CASSVGERRKDEQFF.

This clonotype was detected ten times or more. The CDR3, as DNA: TGTGCCAGCTCCGTAGGGTTAAACCCCACTAGCGGAGCTTTCTTT. It translates to CASSVGLNPTSGAFF. V usage is TRBV18 and J usage is TRBJ1-1; D call uncertain. Trimming took off 6 bases at V and 10 bases at J, with 24 bases between the two ends. The CDR3 has 15 amino acids. Germline V gene sequence: CDR1 KGHSH, CDR2 LQKENI.

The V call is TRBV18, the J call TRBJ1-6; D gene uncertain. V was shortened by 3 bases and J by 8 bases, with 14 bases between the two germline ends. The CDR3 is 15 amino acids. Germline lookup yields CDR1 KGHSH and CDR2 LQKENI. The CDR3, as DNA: TGTGCCAGCTCACCGGCCCTCCCGGGCGATTCACCCCTCCACTTT. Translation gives CASSPALPGDSPLHF.

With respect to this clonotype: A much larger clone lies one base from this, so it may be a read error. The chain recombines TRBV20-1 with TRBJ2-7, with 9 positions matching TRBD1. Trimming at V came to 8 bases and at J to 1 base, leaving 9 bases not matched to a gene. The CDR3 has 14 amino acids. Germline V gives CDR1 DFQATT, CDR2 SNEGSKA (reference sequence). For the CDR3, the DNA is TGCAGTACTAAGCCCGGACAGGGGTCCTACGAGCAGTACTTC. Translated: CSTKPGQGSYEQYF.

The CDR3 loop reads CASSPGAGREKLFF. The CDR3 DNA sequence: TGTGCCAGCTCACCAGGAGCGGGTCGGGAAAAACTGTTTTTT. The chain couples TRBV18 to TRBJ1-4; no reliable D call. Trimming cost V 2 bases and J 8 bases, with 12 bases left between them. The CDR3 has 14 amino acids. Germline V gene sequence: CDR1 KGHSH, CDR2 LQKENI.

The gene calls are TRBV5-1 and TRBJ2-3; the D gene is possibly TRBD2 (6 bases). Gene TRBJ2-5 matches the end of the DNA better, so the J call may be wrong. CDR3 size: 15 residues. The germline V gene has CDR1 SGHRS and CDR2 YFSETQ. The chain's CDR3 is CASSLEAGRGETQYF. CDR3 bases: TGCGCCAGCAGCTTGGAGGCAGGACGGGGGGAGACCCAGTACTTC.